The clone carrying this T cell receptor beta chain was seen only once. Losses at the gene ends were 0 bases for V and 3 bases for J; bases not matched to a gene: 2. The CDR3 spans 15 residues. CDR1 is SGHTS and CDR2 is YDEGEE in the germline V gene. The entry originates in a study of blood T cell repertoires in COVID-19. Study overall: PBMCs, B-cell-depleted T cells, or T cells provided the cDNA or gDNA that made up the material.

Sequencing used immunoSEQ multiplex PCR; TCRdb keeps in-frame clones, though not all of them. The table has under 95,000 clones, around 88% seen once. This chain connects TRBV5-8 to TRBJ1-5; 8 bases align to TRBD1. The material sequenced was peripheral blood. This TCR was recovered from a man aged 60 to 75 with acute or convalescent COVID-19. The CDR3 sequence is CASSLGTGPNQPQHF. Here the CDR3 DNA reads TGTGCCAGCAGCTTGGGGACAGGGCCCAATCAGCCCCAGCATTTT. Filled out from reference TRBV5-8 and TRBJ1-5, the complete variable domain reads EAGVTQSPTHLIKTRGQQATLRCSPISGHTSVYWYQQALGLGLQFLLWYDEGEERNRGNFPPRFSGRQFPNYSSELNVNALELEDSALYLCASSLGTGPNQPQHFGDGTRLSIL.